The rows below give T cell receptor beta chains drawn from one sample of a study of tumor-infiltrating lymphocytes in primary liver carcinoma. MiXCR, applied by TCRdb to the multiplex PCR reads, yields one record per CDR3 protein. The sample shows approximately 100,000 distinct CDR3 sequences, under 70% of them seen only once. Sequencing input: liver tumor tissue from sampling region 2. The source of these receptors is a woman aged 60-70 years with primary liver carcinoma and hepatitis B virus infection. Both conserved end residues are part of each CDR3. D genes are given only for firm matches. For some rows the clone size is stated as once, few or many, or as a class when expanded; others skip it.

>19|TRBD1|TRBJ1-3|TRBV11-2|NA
CASSLRPDRGAYSGNIIYF
TGTGCCAGCAGCCTACGCCCGGACAGGGGAGCGTACTCTGGAAACATCATATATTTT
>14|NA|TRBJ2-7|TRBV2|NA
CASRTNLLLYEQYF
TGTGCCAGCCGGACAAACCTGCTCCTCTACGAGCAGTACTTC
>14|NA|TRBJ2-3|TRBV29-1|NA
CSVEGGRGADMQYF
TGTAGCGTTGAAGGGGGGCGGGGAGCAGATATGCAGTATTTT
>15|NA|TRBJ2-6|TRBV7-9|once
CARSLVRGLSNVLTF
TGTGCCAGGAGCTTAGTCCGGGGGCTATCGAACGTCCTGACTTTC
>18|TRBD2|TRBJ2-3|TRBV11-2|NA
CDGSSGLAGVLSTDTQYF
TGTGACGGCAGCTCGGGACTAGCGGGAGTTCTTAGCACAGATACGCAGTACTTT
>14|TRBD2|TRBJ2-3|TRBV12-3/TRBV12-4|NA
CASSFGGGTDTQYF
TGTGCCAGCAGTTTCGGCGGGGGAACAGATACGCAGTATTTT
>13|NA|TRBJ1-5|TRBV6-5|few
CASSWNSNQPQHF
TGTGCCAGCAGTTGGAATAGCAATCAGCCCCAGCATTTT
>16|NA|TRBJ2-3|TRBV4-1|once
CASSQEPGGRNQPQYF
TGCGCCAGCAGCCAAGAACCAGGCGGGCGCAATCAGCCCCAGTATTTT
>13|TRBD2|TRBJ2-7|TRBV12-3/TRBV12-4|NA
CACIASGAHEQYF
TGTGCCTGCATAGCCAGCGGGGCCCACGAGCAGTACTTC
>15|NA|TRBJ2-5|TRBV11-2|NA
CVSSLRPAERETQYF
TGTGTCAGCAGCTTGAGGCCAGCGGAACGAGAGACCCAGTACTTC
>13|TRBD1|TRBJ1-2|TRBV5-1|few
CASSWQGGDGYTF
TGCGCCAGCAGCTGGCAAGGGGGCGATGGCTACACCTTC
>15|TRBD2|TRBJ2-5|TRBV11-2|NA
CASSESGTSGGNQNF
TGTGCCAGCAGTGAATCCGGGACTAGCGGGGGAAACCAGAACTTC
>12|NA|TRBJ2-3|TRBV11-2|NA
CASSPWKDTQYF
TGTGCTAGCAGCCCCTGGAAGGATACGCAGTATTTT
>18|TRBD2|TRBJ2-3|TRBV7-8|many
CASSPLAGGPYGRNTQYF
TGTGCCAGCAGCCCTTTAGCGGGAGGCCCATACGGCAGGAATACGCAGTATTTT
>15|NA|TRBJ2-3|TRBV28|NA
CASSLVGAYTDTQYF
TGTGCCAGCAGTTTAGTAGGGGCCTATACAGATACGCAGTATTTT
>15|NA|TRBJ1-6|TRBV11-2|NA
CASSLDPVRNSVLHF
TGTGCCAGCAGCTTAGATCCAGTGAGGAATTCAGTCCTCCACTTT
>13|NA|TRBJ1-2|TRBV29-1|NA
CGAEEGEWNGYTF
TGCGGCGCTGAAGAAGGGGAGTGGAATGGCTACACCTTC
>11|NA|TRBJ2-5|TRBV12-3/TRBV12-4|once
CAGNLVETQYF
TGTGCCGGCAATTTGGTGGAGACCCAGTACTTC
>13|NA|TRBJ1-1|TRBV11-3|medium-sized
CASSLMANTEAFF
TGTGCCAGCAGCTTAATGGCAAACACTGAAGCTTTCTTT
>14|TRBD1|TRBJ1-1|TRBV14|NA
CDSSQLTGGLEAFF
TGTGACAGCAGCCAATTGACAGGGGGCTTGGAAGCTTTCTTT
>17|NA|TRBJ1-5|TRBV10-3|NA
CAISAGHGGSRNQPQHF
TGTGCCATCAGTGCCGGACACGGCGGATCGAGAAATCAGCCCCAGCATTTT
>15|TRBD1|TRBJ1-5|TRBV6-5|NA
CTSRQRQGSRQPQHF
TGTACCAGCAGACAAAGACAGGGGAGTCGTCAGCCCCAGCATTTT
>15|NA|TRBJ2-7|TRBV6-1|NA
CASSAPDRVSYEQYF
TGTGCCAGTAGTGCTCCGGACAGAGTCTCCTACGAGCAGTACTTC
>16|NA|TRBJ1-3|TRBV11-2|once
CASSLCHALEGNTIYF
TGTGCCAGCAGCTTATGTCATGCTTTGGAGGGAAACACCATATATTTT
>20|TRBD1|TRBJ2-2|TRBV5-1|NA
CASSPGALPGQGAKTGELSF
TGCGCCAGCAGCCCGGGGGCCCTTCCGGGACAGGGGGCCAAGACCGGGGAGCTGTCTTTT
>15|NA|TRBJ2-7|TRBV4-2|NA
CASNQELGTSYEQYF
TGTGCCAGCAACCAAGAATTGGGGACATCCTACGAGCAGTACTTC
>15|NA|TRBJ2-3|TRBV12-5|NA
CASGHDSLSTDIQYF
TGTGCTAGTGGCCACGACAGCCTCAGCACAGATATTCAGTATTTT
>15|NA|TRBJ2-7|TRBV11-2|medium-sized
CASSLEWWQVHEQYF
TGTGCCAGCAGCTTAGAATGGTGGCAGGTCCACGAGCAGTACTTC
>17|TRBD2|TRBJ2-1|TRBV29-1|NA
CSVEVLGTSDSYNEQSF
TGCAGCGTCGAAGTCCTCGGGACTAGCGACTCCTACAATGAGCAGTCCTTC
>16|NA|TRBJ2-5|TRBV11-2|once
CASSQPWVALQDTQYF
TGTGCCAGCAGCCAACCTTGGGTAGCGTTACAAGATACCCAGTACTTC
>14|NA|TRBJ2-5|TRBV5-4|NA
CASSLGGDQGTQYF
TGTGCCAGCAGCTTGGGGGGAGACCAAGGGACTCAGTACTTC
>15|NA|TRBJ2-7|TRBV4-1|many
CASSQDNGPLYEQYF
TGCGCCAGCAGCCAAGATAACGGTCCTCTCTACGAGCAGTACTTC
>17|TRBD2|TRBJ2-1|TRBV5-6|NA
CVSSPRRGASVLSEQFF
TGTGTCAGCAGCCCCCGGCGGGGGGCATCTGTTCTCAGTGAGCAGTTCTTC